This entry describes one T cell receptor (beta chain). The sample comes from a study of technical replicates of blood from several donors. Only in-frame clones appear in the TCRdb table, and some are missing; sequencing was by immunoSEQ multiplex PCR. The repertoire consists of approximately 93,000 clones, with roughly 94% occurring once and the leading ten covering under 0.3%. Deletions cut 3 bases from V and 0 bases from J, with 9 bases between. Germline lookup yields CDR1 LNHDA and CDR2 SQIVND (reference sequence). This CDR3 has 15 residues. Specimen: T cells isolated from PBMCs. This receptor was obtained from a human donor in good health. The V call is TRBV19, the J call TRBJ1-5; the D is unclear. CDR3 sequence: CASSIGHFSNQPQHF. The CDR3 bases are TGTGCCAGTAGTATTGGGCATTTTAGCAATCAGCCCCAGCATTTT.